This TCR beta chain was recorded in a study of type 1 regulatory T cells. Study summary: This in vitro CD4 product, T-allo10, is enriched for Tr1 cells and alloantigen-specific.

This clonotype was counted a single time. What it binds is unknown. A much larger clone lies a single base off, so this may be a read error. TCRdb used MiXCR to reprocess the reads, holding one entry per CDR3 protein. Of 13,000 to 15,000 distinct CDR3 sequences listed, roughly 15% are singletons. The CDR3 loop spans 13 amino acids. Germline assignment: CDR1 GTSNPN and CDR2 SVGIG (reference sequence). The TCR sequence derives from a human donor in good health. The V and J genes are TRBV30 and TRBJ2-7; perhaps TRBD2 as D (5 bases). The specimen was cultured T cells, either the whole culture or a sorted T cell fraction (not recorded which). CDR3 in DNA: TGTGCCCGGAGTCGGGGTGATTACTACGAGCAGTACTTC. It translates to CARSRGDYYEQYF.